These T cell receptor beta chains were read from a single sample in a study of blood T cell repertoires in COVID-19. Assay used: immunoSEQ multiplex PCR; TCRdb lists only in-frame clones, some missing. The data show about 180,000 clones, about 81% seen once. The sequenced sample was peripheral blood. The origin of the receptors is a woman over 75 with COVID-19, enrolled during active disease. Each CDR3 is given with its conserved first and last residue. A D gene is named only where the DNA matches it firmly. Clone size is not always given. Where it is, it says once, few, many or a class for expanded clones.

V gene	D gene	clone size	J gene	CDR3 DNA	CDR3 protein
TRBV5-8	TRBD2	.	TRBJ2-5	TGTGCCAGCAGCCGAACGGGGAGGGGAGAGACCCAGTACTTC	CASSRTGRGETQYF
TRBV16	.	.	TRBJ2-7	TGTGCCAGCAGCCAAATTGACAGCCCCTACGAGCAGTACTTC	CASSQIDSPYEQYF
TRBV6-5	.	.	TRBJ2-6	TGTGCCAGCAGAGCACTAGCTGCTGGGGCCAACGTCCTGACTTTC	CASRALAAGANVLTF
TRBV7-3	.	many	TRBJ2-6	TGTGCCAGCAGCTTAGGCGGGGCCAACGTCCTGACTTTC	CASSLGGANVLTF
TRBV5-4	TRBD2	.	TRBJ2-1	TGTGCCAGCAGCCTGAGCGGGAATACGGGAGGTGAGCAGTTCTTC	CASSLSGNTGGEQFF
TRBV21-1	.	.	TRBJ2-3	TGTGCCAGCCCTAAGGCTAGCGGGAGAGGCACAGATACGCAGTATTTT	CASPKASGRGTDTQYF
TRBV19	.	.	TRBJ1-2	TGTGCCAGTAGTATAGGACAGGAGTATGGCTACACCTTC	CASSIGQEYGYTF
TRBV25-1	TRBD1	.	TRBJ2-1	TGTGCCAGCAGTGATCGGGACAGGGCTCACAATGAGCAGTTCTTC	CASSDRDRAHNEQFF
TRBV4-3	.	.	TRBJ1-4	TGCGCCAGCAGCCAAGCCAGGGCGGGGGGCAATTCCATTTTT	CASSQARAGGNSIF
TRBV14	TRBD2	.	TRBJ2-3	TGTGCCAGCAGCCAAGGGGGGGGAGATACGCAGTATTTT	CASSQGGGDTQYF
TRBV18	.	.	TRBJ2-1	TGTGCCAGCTCCCAGGGGGGGAGCGGGAGCTCCTACAATGAGCAGTTCTTC	CASSQGGSGSSYNEQFF
TRBV28	TRBD2	.	TRBJ2-3	TGTGCCAGCACCATGACCCTCGGACTAGCGGGAGAGCCCCTAAGCACAGATACGCAGTATTTT	CASTMTLGLAGEPLSTDTQYF
TRBV7-9	TRBD1	.	TRBJ1-2	TGTGCCAGCAGCTTACCGTCAGGGGGCTATGGCTACACCTTC	CASSLPSGGYGYTF
TRBV19	TRBD2	.	TRBJ2-1	TGTGCCAGTAGTATAGCGGGAGGACACAATGAGCAGTTCTTC	CASSIAGGHNEQFF
TRBV3-1/TRBV3-2	.	.	TRBJ1-3	TGTGCCAGCAGCCAAAGAGGGCCCGGAAACACCATATATTTT	CASSQRGPGNTIYF
TRBV3-1/TRBV3-2	.	.	TRBJ2-5	TGTGCCAGCAGCCAAGGCGTGGAGACCCAGTACTTC	CASSQGVETQYF
TRBV30	.	.	TRBJ1-2	TGTGCCTGGAGTGTACCCCCCGGACAAGTTGGCTACACCTTC	CAWSVPPGQVGYTF
TRBV12-2	.	.	TRBJ2-4	TGTGCAAGTCGCTTGCCTAGCGGGAGAAGGGACATTCAGTACTTC	CASRLPSGRRDIQYF
TRBV6-5	.	.	TRBJ2-7	TGTGCCAGCAGTATCCAGGGGTCATCCTACGAGCAGTACTTC	CASSIQGSSYEQYF
TRBV7-9	.	.	TRBJ1-1	TGTGCCAGCAGCTTAGTCGGGGGGCCCGGCACTGAAGCTTTCTTT	CASSLVGGPGTEAFF
TRBV30	TRBD1	few	TRBJ1-6	TGTGCCTGGAAGTCGGGACAGAGTAATTCACCCCTCCACTTT	CAWKSGQSNSPLHF
TRBV27	TRBD1	.	TRBJ2-7	TGTGCCAGCAGTCTACTGACAGGGACCTACGAGCAGTACTTC	CASSLLTGTYEQYF
TRBV4-1	.	.	TRBJ2-7	TGCGCCAGCAGCCAAGATCCCCACTTATACGAGCAGTACTTC	CASSQDPHLYEQYF
TRBV4-1	.	.	TRBJ2-2	TGCGCCAGCAGCCCCCCATTGGGGGAGCTGTTTTTT	CASSPPLGELFF
TRBV9	TRBD1	.	TRBJ2-3	TGTGCCAGCAGCGTGGGACAGAGCACAGATACGCAGTATTTT	CASSVGQSTDTQYF
TRBV18	.	.	TRBJ2-7	TGTGCCAGCTCACCCCGCAGGGACTCCTACGAGCAGTACTTC	CASSPRRDSYEQYF
TRBV28	TRBD2	.	TRBJ2-5	TGTGCCAGCAGTTTTTCTCGCCGCGTACTAGCGGGATCTAGGGAGACCCAGTACTTC	CASSFSRRVLAGSRETQYF
TRBV18	.	.	TRBJ1-3	TGTGCCAGCTCACCAGGGAGTTCTGGAAACACCATATATTTT	CASSPGSSGNTIYF
TRBV30	TRBD1	.	TRBJ1-5	TGTGCCTGGAGTAAGGGACAGGGGGGCAATCAGCCCCAGCATTTT	CAWSKGQGGNQPQHF
TRBV7-2	.	.	TRBJ2-3	TGTGCCAGCAGCCCATGGGGGGGCGGGGGCGGAGATACGCAGTATTTT	CASSPWGGGGGDTQYF
TRBV5-1	TRBD1	.	TRBJ1-1	TGCGCCAGCAGCCTCGGGACAGGGGACACTGAAGCTTTCTTT	CASSLGTGDTEAFF
TRBV19	.	.	TRBJ1-5	TGTGCCAGTAGTATAGGGGAACAGGGACGCAATCAGCCCCAGCATTTT	CASSIGEQGRNQPQHF
TRBV7-9	TRBD1	.	TRBJ2-1	TGTGCCAGCAGCGACCACCCGACAGGGGTTGAGCAGTTCTTC	CASSDHPTGVEQFF
TRBV7-2	.	.	TRBJ1-1	TGTGCCAGCAGCTTAGAGCGGGAGGGGAACACTGAAGCTTTCTTT	CASSLEREGNTEAFF
TRBV24-1	TRBD1	few	TRBJ2-4	TGTGCCACCAGTGATTACGGGACAGGGGCCACGTACTTC	CATSDYGTGATYF
TRBV5-1	.	.	TRBJ1-1	TGCGCCAGCGAGAGGCCCCAGACTGAAGCTTTCTTT	CASERPQTEAFF
TRBV4-1	TRBD2	.	TRBJ2-7	TGCGCCAGCAGCCCACTTGGGACTACCCCGGCCTACGAGCAGTACTTC	CASSPLGTTPAYEQYF
TRBV4-1	TRBD1	.	TRBJ1-1	TGCGCCAGCAGTATAAACAGGGGCACTGAAGCTTTCTTT	CASSINRGTEAFF
TRBV5-1	TRBD1	.	TRBJ1-2	TGCGCCAGCAGCCCCGGGGACAGTCGCTATGGCTACACCTTC	CASSPGDSRYGYTF
TRBV9	.	once	TRBJ2-1	TGTGCCAGCGCGAAAAGTGCGTCCTACAATGAGCAGTTCTTC	CASAKSASYNEQFF
TRBV3-1/TRBV3-2	TRBD1	.	TRBJ2-2	TGTGCCAGCAGCCCCCCAGGGGGGAACACCGGGGAGCTGTTTTTT	CASSPPGGNTGELFF
TRBV11-3	.	few	TRBJ2-1	TGTGCCAGCAGCTTAGGAGGGATTAATGAGCAGTTCTTC	CASSLGGINEQFF
TRBV11-3	.	.	TRBJ2-7	TGTGCCAGCAGCCTTCGAGGGATACCCTACGAGCAGTACTTC	CASSLRGIPYEQYF
TRBV12-3/TRBV12-4	.	once	TRBJ2-7	TGTGCCAGCAGGGGGCCAAGCTCCTACGAGCAGTACTTC	CASRGPSSYEQYF
TRBV4-1	.	.	TRBJ2-2	TGCGCCAGCAGCCGCGGGGCCGGGGAGCTGTTTTTT	CASSRGAGELFF
TRBV9	TRBD2	.	TRBJ2-2	TGTGCCAGCAGCGAGGGAGGGGTGACCGGGGAGCTGTTTTTT	CASSEGGVTGELFF